The clone carrying this T cell receptor (beta chain) was detected many times. Its antigen remains unidentified. One entry per CDR3 protein results from TCRdb running MiXCR on the 5' RACE reads. The data hold 45,000 to 55,000 distinct CDR3 sequences, with around 3.3% observed a single time. The sample is drawn from a study of neurological immune-mediated disorders. The length of the CDR3 is 11 residues. CDR1 and CDR2 from the germline V gene are ENHRY and SYGVKD. Trimming removed 6 bases from V and 5 bases from J, with 7 bases in between. Libraries used 2 million unsorted PBMCs kept frozen in RNAlater. Study-level points and caveats: Expanded clones shared no CDR3 amino acid sequences across subjects, suggesting private repertoires in all groups. One related-CDR3 cluster, identified by phylogenetic grouping, held the repertoires of 18 of 34 multiple sclerosis patients and was a possible signature.

This receptor was taken from a man aged 40-55 years with multiple sclerosis. Sequencing was done on a sample of PBMCs. This rearrangement joins TRBV10-3 to TRBJ1-2; perhaps TRBD1 as D (6 bases). The CDR3 nucleotides read TGTGCCATCAGGGACAGATATGGCTACACCTTC. The encoded protein is CAIRDRYGYTF.